The subject of this entry is one T cell receptor beta chain. The antigen remains undetermined. This sequence may be a read error, since a much larger clone differs from it by one base. The J segment lost 4 bases and the V segment lost 6 bases, leaving 5 bases of the junction unmatched. The CDR3 length is 13 residues. TCRdb reprocessed the 5' RACE reads with MiXCR, giving one entry per CDR3 protein. The table has about 340,000 distinct CDR3 sequences, approximately 4% seen once; the top ten hold roughly a quarter. This record comes from a study of T cells after yellow fever vaccination. Background on the study: SMART-Seq v4 Ultra Low Input prepared libraries from low-cell fractions.

Study-wide results and limits: Post-booster samples contained most primary-vaccination clones (approximately 97% CD4, 70% to 90% CD8).

The TCR was taken from a man aged 18 to 29 who received the YFV17D yellow fever vaccine. The specimen was PBMCs, collected 5 days after the yellow fever booster vaccination. The rearrangement links TRBV12-3 or TRBV12-4 to TRBJ1-2, with 7 bases aligning to TRBD1. As DNA, the CDR3 is TGTGCCAGCAGCCCGACAGGGCCCTATGGCTACACCTTC. This encodes CASSPTGPYGYTF.